The rows below give T cell receptor beta chains drawn from one sample of a study of T cell repertoires in cytomegalovirus infection. Each CDR3 protein gets one entry after TCRdb re-called the reads with MiXCR. The data contain some 97,000 distinct CDR3 sequences, around 22% of them singletons. The source material was CD8+ T cells from PBMCs. The source of these receptors is a human donor in good health (CMV status not recorded). Some clones in this sample may be carry-over from other donors' samples. The CDR3 runs from the conserved cysteine through the conserved F or W. A D gene is named only where the DNA matches it firmly. The size of a clone is reported for some rows only, either as once, few or many, or as a class for expanded clones.

TRBV7-4	few	TRBJ2-7	.	TGTGCCATATACAAGTTCCCGAAGGGAGAGCAGTACTTC	CAIYKFPKGEQYF
TRBV19	few	TRBJ1-5	.	TGTGCCAGTACCTTAGGGCAGAGCAATCAGCCCCAGCATTTT	CASTLGQSNQPQHF
TRBV6-4	many	TRBJ2-2	TRBD2	TGTGCCAGCAGTGGGACTAGCGGGAGCACCGGGGAGCTGTTTTTT	CASSGTSGSTGELFF
TRBV6-2/TRBV6-3	many	TRBJ2-1	TRBD2	TGTGCCAGCAGTTTAGGACTAGCGCCGGGCTACAATGAGCAGTTCTTC	CASSLGLAPGYNEQFF
TRBV27	many	TRBJ1-1	.	TGTGCCAGCAGTAAGAACACTGAAGCTTTCTTT	CASSKNTEAFF
TRBV12-3/TRBV12-4	.	TRBJ2-7	.	TGTGCCAGCAGCCTAGGGACGGGCAGGCTGGCGTACTTC	CASSLGTGRLAYF
TRBV6-2/TRBV6-3	many	TRBJ2-2	TRBD1	TGTGCCAGCAGATTATCAGGGGGAATCGGGGAGCTGTTTTTT	CASRLSGGIGELFF
TRBV28	.	TRBJ2-1	.	TGTGCCAGCAGACCCCCGGGACCGAGCTCCTACAATGAGCAGTTCTTC	CASRPPGPSSYNEQFF
TRBV6-2/TRBV6-3	few	TRBJ2-1	.	TGTGCCAGCAGTTGGACGAGGGGTTACTCCCGGCAGGACCCTGACAATGAGCAGTTCTTC	CASSWTRGYSRQDPDNEQFF
TRBV6-6	.	TRBJ1-2	TRBD1	TGTGCCAGCAGTACCCCGACAGGGGGCGGCTACACCTTC	CASSTPTGGGYTF
TRBV12-3/TRBV12-4	.	TRBJ2-2	.	TGTGCCAGCAGTTTGCTTCCGGGACTCGAGAAATACACCGGGGAGCTGTTTTTT	CASSLLPGLEKYTGELFF
TRBV20-1	few	TRBJ2-7	TRBD1	TGCAGTGCTTCCGGGGCTTGGGACAGTCCCTACGAGCAGTACTTC	CSASGAWDSPYEQYF
TRBV4-3	.	TRBJ2-7	TRBD2	TGCGCCAGCAGCCAAGATCAAAACCTAGCGGCCTACGAGCAGTACTTC	CASSQDQNLAAYEQYF
TRBV28	few	TRBJ1-6	.	TGTGCCAGCAGTTTATTGGGGTTTGGTAATTCACCCCTCCACTTT	CASSLLGFGNSPLHF
TRBV12-3/TRBV12-4	few	TRBJ2-7	TRBD1	TGTGCCAGCAGCCCTGACAGGGTGTTCGAGCAGTACTTC	CASSPDRVFEQYF
TRBV11-2	.	TRBJ1-2	.	TGTGCCAGCAGCTTAGGGGCTCAGGGGAGAGGCTACACCTTC	CASSLGAQGRGYTF
TRBV2	few	TRBJ1-1	.	TGTGCCAGCAGGATTCGAAAGAACACTGAAGCTTTCTTT	CASRIRKNTEAFF
TRBV7-9	few	TRBJ2-1	TRBD1	TGTGCCAGCAGAAAACCGGGACAGGGAATACAGGGTGAGCAGTTCTTC	CASRKPGQGIQGEQFF
TRBV28	.	TRBJ1-6	.	TGTGCCAGCAGTACTCAGACAGTCTCACCCCTCCACTTT	CASSTQTVSPLHF